The sequence of this T cell receptor beta chain was determined in a study of T-cell reconstitution after alpha-beta-depleted transplantation in children. Broader study findings: The authors attributed T-cell counts and diversity one year after transplant mostly to newly produced T cells.

This clonotype was counted many times. The antigen is unknown. With 6 bases removed from V and 8 bases from J, the gap between germline ends came to 22 bases. Germline-derived CDR1 and CDR2 are MNHNS and SASEGT. The CDR3 is 16 residues long. Unique molecular identifiers were built into the TCRbeta library. TCRdb reanalysed the PCR reads using MiXCR and keeps one entry per CDR3 protein. Among about 180,000 distinct CDR3 sequences listed, 11% were seen once. This TCR was recovered from a boy aged 2 to 10 with acute myeloid leukemia, due to receive a stem cell transplant. The V gene is TRBV6-1, the J gene TRBJ1-4; weak D call: TRBD1 (5 bases). The source was PBMCs, collected before TCRalphabeta/CD19-depleted stem cell transplant. The DNA for the CDR3 is TGTGCCAGCAGCCCTCCGGGGGAGGGCGAAGGGGAAAAACTGTTTTTT. It encodes CASSPPGEGEGEKLFF.